A selection of T cell receptor beta chains follows, all from one sample in a study of PD-L1 blockade in urothelial cancer. TCRdb's table, derived via immunoSEQ multiplex PCR, lists solely in-frame clones and lacks some. Here the sample spans some 80,000 clones, around four fifths being singletons. The sequenced sample was PBMCs, obtained around atezolizumab (anti-PD-L1) treatment. These receptors all stem from a middle-aged man with urothelial cancer. Both conserved end residues are part of each CDR3. The D gene is left open where the match is weak. The size of a clone is reported for some rows only, either as once, few or many, or as a class for expanded clones.

D: -
J: TRBJ1-3
V: TRBV9
size: -
CDR3: CASSKEGFSGNTIYF
DNA: TGTGCCAGCTCTAAGGAGGGGTTTTCAGGAAACACCATATATTTT

D: -
J: TRBJ1-1
V: TRBV5-1
size: once
CDR3: CASSLHPNRGVRGTEAFF
DNA: TGCGCCAGCAGCTTGCATCCCAACCGGGGGGTACGGGGCACTGAAGCTTTCTTT

D: -
J: TRBJ1-3
V: TRBV7-2
size: -
CDR3: CASSLVADSTGNTIYF
DNA: TGTGCCAGCAGCTTAGTTGCGGACTCCACCGGAAACACCATATATTTT

D: -
J: TRBJ1-1
V: TRBV28
size: -
CDR3: CASSSDRLEAFF
DNA: TGTGCCAGCAGTTCCGACAGATTAGAAGCTTTCTTT

D: -
J: TRBJ1-1
V: TRBV7-8
size: -
CDR3: CASSPTGGGGTEAFF
DNA: TGTGCCAGCAGCCCTACCGGGGGCGGGGGGACTGAAGCTTTCTTT

D: TRBD1
J: TRBJ2-1
V: TRBV20-1
size: once
CDR3: CSAEQGREFF
DNA: TGCAGTGCTGAACAGGGGAGAGAGTTCTTC

D: -
J: TRBJ1-2
V: TRBV30
size: -
CDR3: CAWRRTAEANYGYTF
DNA: TGTGCCTGGAGAAGGACAGCCGAGGCTAACTATGGCTACACCTTC

D: -
J: TRBJ2-4
V: TRBV5-1
size: -
CDR3: CASSLLSGAKNIQYF
DNA: TGCGCCAGCAGCTTGTTATCGGGAGCCAAAAACATTCAGTACTTC

D: -
J: TRBJ2-7
V: TRBV6-5
size: -
CDR3: CASSYSSTSSQAEQYF
DNA: TGTGCCAGCAGTTACTCGTCCACTAGTAGCCAGGCCGAGCAGTACTTC

D: TRBD2
J: TRBJ2-7
V: TRBV4-2
size: -
CDR3: CASSQSLAGVAYEQYF
DNA: TGTGCCAGCAGCCAATCACTAGCGGGAGTGGCCTACGAGCAGTACTTC

D: -
J: TRBJ2-2
V: TRBV11-2
size: -
CDR3: CASSPIGSGGELFF
DNA: TGTGCCAGCAGCCCGATAGGAAGCGGCGGGGAGCTGTTTTTT

D: -
J: TRBJ1-4
V: TRBV29-1
size: few
CDR3: CSVEGPGQSNEKLFF
DNA: TGCAGCGTTGAAGGACCCGGACAGAGTAATGAAAAACTGTTTTTT

D: TRBD1
J: TRBJ2-3
V: TRBV18
size: -
CDR3: CASSPLGQGRGDTQYF
DNA: TGTGCCAGCTCACCTTTAGGACAGGGCCGAGGGGATACGCAGTATTTT

D: TRBD1
J: TRBJ2-1
V: TRBV9
size: -
CDR3: CASSVGGRGTGRYNEQFF
DNA: TGTGCCAGCAGCGTAGGAGGACGGGGGACAGGGAGATACAATGAGCAGTTCTTC

D: TRBD2
J: TRBJ2-1
V: TRBV11-3
size: -
CDR3: CASSSLSTSGNEQFF
DNA: TGTGCCAGCAGCTCTCTAAGTACTAGCGGAAATGAGCAGTTCTTC

D: -
J: TRBJ1-1
V: TRBV18
size: -
CDR3: CASSPEGGAVRGFF
DNA: TGTGCCAGCTCCCCCGAAGGCGGAGCCGTGAGAGGTTTCTTT

D: -
J: TRBJ1-2
V: TRBV19
size: -
CDR3: CASNPGYNNYGYTF
DNA: TGTGCCAGTAACCCCGGGTATAACAACTATGGCTACACCTTC

D: -
J: TRBJ1-1
V: TRBV6-5
size: -
CDR3: CASSRGGYTEAFF
DNA: TGTGCCAGCAGTCGCGGGGGGTATACTGAAGCTTTCTTT

D: -
J: TRBJ1-2
V: TRBV28
size: many
CDR3: CASSPRGGLNYGYTF
DNA: TGTGCCAGCAGCCCCCGCGGGGGCCTTAACTATGGCTACACCTTC

D: TRBD2
J: TRBJ2-1
V: TRBV5-1
size: -
CDR3: CASSFSGSYNEQFF
DNA: TGCGCCAGCAGCTTTAGCGGGTCCTACAATGAGCAGTTCTTC

D: TRBD2
J: TRBJ2-1
V: TRBV6-5
size: -
CDR3: CASGLTSGSYNEQFF
DNA: TGTGCCAGCGGGTTAACTAGCGGCTCCTACAATGAGCAGTTCTTC

D: TRBD2
J: TRBJ2-1
V: TRBV7-2
size: -
CDR3: CASSLDSGRVNEQFF
DNA: TGTGCCAGCAGCCTCGATAGCGGGAGGGTCAACGAGCAGTTCTTC

D: TRBD2
J: TRBJ2-3
V: TRBV5-1
size: -
CDR3: CASSLVPSGDGSGNTQYF
DNA: TGCGCCAGCAGCTTGGTGCCTAGCGGAGATGGGAGTGGGAATACGCAGTATTTT

D: -
J: TRBJ2-7
V: TRBV5-1
size: -
CDR3: CASSPSQGMGYEQYF
DNA: TGCGCCAGCAGCCCTTCACAGGGTATGGGGTACGAGCAGTACTTC

D: -
J: TRBJ1-4
V: TRBV5-1
size: -
CDR3: CASSPPGEEKLFF
DNA: TGCGCCAGCAGTCCTCCAGGGGAAGAAAAACTGTTTTTT

D: -
J: TRBJ2-2
V: TRBV7-8
size: once
CDR3: CASSLRLAGELFF
DNA: TGTGCCAGCAGCTTACGGCTAGCGGGGGAGCTGTTTTTT

D: -
J: TRBJ1-2
V: TRBV28
size: -
CDR3: CASRSGWANYGYTF
DNA: TGTGCCAGCAGGTCAGGGTGGGCTAACTATGGCTACACCTTC

D: TRBD1
J: TRBJ2-3
V: TRBV19
size: -
CDR3: CASSILQGADTQYF
DNA: TGTGCCAGTAGTATACTCCAGGGGGCTGATACGCAGTATTTT

D: TRBD1
J: TRBJ1-2
V: TRBV28
size: -
CDR3: CATLRQGYYGYTF
DNA: TGTGCCACCCTGCGACAGGGCTATTATGGCTACACCTTC

D: TRBD2
J: TRBJ2-7
V: TRBV4-3
size: -
CDR3: CASSQGVAGASYEQYF
DNA: TGCGCCAGCAGCCAAGGGGTAGCGGGAGCATCCTACGAGCAGTACTTC

D: -
J: TRBJ2-1
V: TRBV7-3
size: -
CDR3: CASSLGDFYEQFF
DNA: TGTGCCAGCAGCTTAGGGGACTTCTATGAGCAGTTCTTC

D: -
J: TRBJ2-1
V: TRBV28
size: -
CDR3: CASKNPGSGSYNEQFF
DNA: TGTGCCAGCAAAAACCCGGGTAGCGGTTCCTACAATGAGCAGTTCTTC

D: -
J: TRBJ2-7
V: TRBV19
size: -
CDR3: CASSKGWGFYEQYF
DNA: TGTGCCAGTAGTAAAGGTTGGGGCTTCTACGAGCAGTACTTC

D: TRBD1
J: TRBJ1-1
V: TRBV7-3
size: -
CDR3: CASSPGGTGGARTEAFF
DNA: TGTGCCAGCAGCCCCGGCGGGACAGGGGGCGCGAGGACTGAAGCTTTCTTT

D: -
J: TRBJ2-7
V: TRBV18
size: -
CDR3: CASSPPGHRPYEQYF
DNA: TGTGCCAGCTCACCTCCAGGGCACAGGCCCTACGAGCAGTACTTC

D: TRBD2
J: TRBJ2-1
V: TRBV6-6
size: -
CDR3: CASSMGLAGHYNEQFF
DNA: TGTGCCAGCAGTATGGGGCTAGCGGGACACTACAATGAGCAGTTCTTC